The 20 T cell receptor beta chains below all came from one sample that was sequenced in a study of shared clonotypes between healthy human individuals. Sequenced by immunoSEQ multiplex PCR; TCRdb stores in-frame clones only, minus some. The sample consists of a few million clones, roughly nine tenths of them appearing once. Sequencing was performed on naive CD4+ T cells sorted from blood. Subset indicated: CD45RA+ positively selected. The source of these receptors is a man younger than 35 in good health.

This chain uses TRBV19 with TRBJ2-4; D unclear. Looked up from germline, CDR1 is LNHDA and CDR2 is SQIVND (reference sequence). Trimming pared 6 bases from V and 4 bases from J, leaving 4 bases between. CDR3 length equals 11 residues. The chain's CDR3 is CASRVKNIQYF. The CDR3 DNA reads TGTGCCAGTAGGGTAAAAAACATTCAGTACTTC.

The chain links TRBV5-1 to TRBJ2-3; possible D gene TRBD2, 7 bases. This CDR3 comprises 17 residues. CDR1 is SGHRS, CDR2 YFSETQ, per germline. Trimming took off 0 bases at V and 1 base at J, with 15 bases between the two ends. The CDR3 spells CASSLAMAGAGTDTQYF. CDR3 nucleotides: TGCGCCAGCAGCTTGGCCATGGCGGGGGCCGGCACAGATACGCAGTATTTT.

The chain carries TRBV7-2 and TRBJ1-2, with 8 nucleotides matching TRBD1. The CDR3 contains 14 residues. Trimming took 5 bases from V and 2 from J; bases not matched to a gene: 4. In germline, CDR1 is SGHTA, CDR2 FQGNSA. CDR3: CASSGRQGNYGYTF. DNA of the CDR3: TGTGCCAGCAGCGGGCGACAGGGGAACTATGGCTACACCTTC.

The rearrangement joins TRBV28 to TRBJ2-3; D may match TRBD1 or TRBD2 (6 bases each). The CDR3 length is 14 residues. V was pared by 8 bases and J by 5 bases, with 17 bases between. CDR1 is MDHEN, CDR2 SYDVKM, per germline. The CDR3 DNA reads as TGTGCCAGCGACGGTTGGGGGCGGGAAGATACGCAGTATTTT. This encodes CASDGWGREDTQYF.

The chain carries TRBV6-6 and TRBJ2-5; unclear D gene. The CDR3 contains 15 residues. V lost 2 bases to trimming and J lost 9 bases, with 19 bases between them. Per the germline V gene, CDR1 is MNHNY and CDR2 is SVGAGI (reference sequence). CDR3 sequence (DNA): TGTGCCAGCAGTTACCCCAGGAACCGTGGCGAGGCCCAGTACTTC. Translation: CASSYPRNRGEAQYF.

V and J are TRBV6-6 and TRBJ1-4; D gene uncertain. The germline CDR1 and CDR2 sequences are MNHNY and SVGAGI (reference sequence). CDR3 length: 16 amino acids. The V end lost 2 bases, the J end lost 0 bases, and 10 bases lay between the germline ends. In nucleotides, the CDR3 is TGTGCCAGCAGTTACCCGCCGGGAGCAACTAATGAAAAACTGTTTTTT. Its translation is CASSYPPGATNEKLFF.

This clone was recorded a few times. Other DNA variants within this sample encode the same CDR3. The chain has TRBV19 and TRBJ2-1, with unresolved D. CDR1 and CDR2 (germline): LNHDA, SQIVND (reference sequence). The CDR3 spans 12 residues. V gave up 2 bases and J gave up 1 base, with 0 bases separating them. In DNA form, the CDR3 reads TGTGCCAGTAGTATATCCTACAATGAGCAGTTCTTC. It encodes CASSISYNEQFF.

The rearrangement links TRBV7-2 to TRBJ1-6, with D maybe TRBD1 (5 bases). V shed 1 base and J shed 12 bases, with 16 bases lying between them. This CDR3 contains 15 residues. Germline CDR1 SGHTA, CDR2 FQGNSA. In DNA, the CDR3 is TGTGCCAGCAGCTTAGAAAACCAGGGATACTTACCCCTCCACTTT. It specifies CASSLENQGYLPLHF. The full variable domain, in which reference TRBV7-2 and TRBJ1-6 provide the parts outside the CDR3, is GAGVSQSPSNKVTEKGKDVELRCDPISGHTALYWYRQSLGQGLEFLIYFQGNSAPDKSGLPSDRFSAERTGGSVSTLTIQRTQQEDSAVYLCASSLENQGYLPLHFGNGTRLTVT.

The CDR3 is CASRGTGIYEQYF. The CDR3 bases are TGTGCCAGCAGGGGGACAGGGATCTACGAGCAGTACTTC. The chain combines TRBV6-5 with TRBJ2-7; the match to TRBD1 covers 9 bases. The CDR3 consists of 13 residues. Germline loops: CDR1 MNHEY, CDR2 SVGAGI. Trimming removed 6 bases from V and 3 bases from J; junction bases left unmatched: 3.

The V gene is TRBV5-1, the J gene TRBJ1-5, with TRBD1 as a possible D gene (5 bases). This CDR3 is built from 16 residues. V was cut by 2 bases and J by 0 bases, with 12 bases left in between. From germline, CDR1 is SGHRS and CDR2 YFSETQ. CDR3 loop: CASSLPGTDSNQPQHF. The CDR3 DNA reads TGCGCCAGCAGCTTACCCGGGACCGATAGCAATCAGCCCCAGCATTTT. The full variable domain, with the rest looked up from reference TRBV5-1 and TRBJ1-5, is KAGVTQTPRYLIKTRGQQVTLSCSPISGHRSVSWYQQTPGQGLQFLFEYFSETQRNKGNFPGRFSGRQFSNSRSEMNVSTLELGDSALYLCASSLPGTDSNQPQHFGDGTRLSIL.

A note on this clone: Germline and junction disagree at one end, which may indicate a read error. The chain combines TRBV30 with TRBJ2-7; D is unclear. Germline V CDR1 and CDR2: GTSNPN, SVGIG (reference sequence). CDR3 length equals 12 residues. The DNA of the CDR3 is TGTGCCTGGACGACTTTCTCCTCCGAGCAGTACTTC. Translated, it gives CAWTTFSSEQYF. The full variable domain, its missing parts supplied by reference TRBV30 and TRBJ2-7, is SQTIHQWPATLVQPVGSPLSLECTVEGTSNPNLYWYRQAAGRGLQLLFYSVGIGQISSEVPQNLSASRPQDRQFILSSKKLLLSDSGFYLCAWTTFSSEQYFGPGTRLTVT.

V gene TRBV30 combines with J gene TRBJ1-6; D is ambiguous. Germline CDR1 is GTSNPN and CDR2 is SVGIG (reference sequence). The CDR3 has 12 amino acids. V gave up 2 bases and J gave up 9 bases, with 8 bases separating them. The CDR3 DNA is TGTGCCTGGAGTCCGGGCCCTTCACCCCTCCACTTT. This sequence encodes CAWSPGPSPLHF. The variable domain in full, completed from reference TRBV30 and TRBJ1-6, reads SQTIHQWPATLVQPVGSPLSLECTVEGTSNPNLYWYRQAAGRGLQLLFYSVGIGQISSEVPQNLSASRPQDRQFILSSKKLLLSDSGFYLCAWSPGPSPLHFGNGTRLTVT.

The chain combines TRBV5-1 with TRBJ2-5; 9 bases are a match to TRBD2. The germline gives CDR1 SGHRS, CDR2 YFSETQ. The length of the CDR3 is 15 residues. V dropped 6 bases and J dropped 4; count of bases not matched to a gene: 10. CDR3 protein: CASKAGGLALETQYF. The CDR3 nucleotides are TGCGCCAGCAAAGCTGGGGGACTAGCCCTAGAGACCCAGTACTTC. Based on the CDR3 plus reference TRBV5-1 and TRBJ2-5, the full variable domain is KAGVTQTPRYLIKTRGQQVTLSCSPISGHRSVSWYQQTPGQGLQFLFEYFSETQRNKGNFPGRFSGRQFSNSRSEMNVSTLELGDSALYLCASKAGGLALETQYFGPGTRLLVL.

The V call is TRBV28, the J call TRBJ1-4; weak D call: TRBD1 (5 bases). Germline V gives CDR1 MDHEN, CDR2 SYDVKM. This CDR3 is 15 amino acids long. The V end lost 9 bases, the J end lost 3 bases, and 17 bases lay between the germline ends. Written as DNA, the CDR3 is TGTGCCAGTCATGGGGAGGGGCTGGCTAATGAAAAACTGTTTTTT. Amino acid sequence: CASHGEGLANEKLFF.

Regarding this clone: Other DNA sequences within the sample encode an identical CDR3. This sequence joins TRBV7-2 and TRBJ2-7; 12 nucleotides match TRBD2. Trimming took 5 bases from V and 2 from J; bases not matched to a gene: 4. Germline CDR1 reads SGHTA; CDR2 reads FQGNSA. The CDR3 is made up of 15 amino acids. Written as DNA, the CDR3 is TGTGCCAGCAGCCTCGGACTAGCGGGGCCCTACGAGCAGTACTTC. This sequence encodes CASSLGLAGPYEQYF.

The rearrangement joins TRBV5-1 to TRBJ1-2; possibly TRBD1 for D (6 bases). V lost 0 bases and J 4 bases, leaving 16 bases between the germline ends. Per the germline V gene, CDR1 is SGHRS and CDR2 is YFSETQ. The CDR3 is made up of 16 amino acids. The DNA for the CDR3 is TGCGCCAGCAGCTTGGTAGGTGGGACACCTGCCTATGGCTACACCTTC. As protein: CASSLVGGTPAYGYTF.

The V gene is TRBV30, the J gene TRBJ2-5, with D perhaps assigned TRBD1 or TRBD2 (5 bases each). V lost 4 bases, J lost 12 bases, and 15 bases lay in between. This CDR3 region has 11 residues. The V gene's germline CDR1 is GTSNPN and CDR2 SVGIG (reference sequence). The DNA of the CDR3 is TGTGCCTGGAACCGGGACGGCGAGAAGTACTTC. It codes for CAWNRDGEKYF.

V and J are TRBV9 and TRBJ2-1, with 7 positions matching TRBD2. CDR1 SGDLS and CDR2 YYNGEE come from the germline V gene. With V trimmed by 4 bases and J by 8 bases, 12 bases remained unmatched. This CDR3 has 15 residues. CDR3 loop: CASSTQPSAGDEQFF. The CDR3 bases are TGTGCCAGCAGCACGCAACCGTCGGCGGGGGATGAGCAGTTCTTC.

The J gene is TRBJ2-3, the V gene TRBV10-1; D not resolved. There are 12 residues in the CDR3. The V end lost 3 bases, the J end lost 5 bases, and 6 bases lay between the germline ends. Germline assignment: CDR1 WNHNN and CDR2 SYGVQD (reference sequence). The CDR3 nucleotides are TGCGCCAGCAGTGAAACGAGAGATACGCAGTATTTT. The encoded protein is CASSETRDTQYF.

The V call is TRBV12-5, the J call TRBJ2-1, with 10 nucleotides matching TRBD1. This CDR3 is built from 14 residues. V lost 8 bases, J lost 4 bases, and 5 bases stayed unmatched. Germline CDR1 reads LGHNT; CDR2 reads FRNRAP. The CDR3 bases are TGTGCTAGTTCCCCGGGACAGGGGTACAATGAGCAGTTCTTC. It specifies CASSPGQGYNEQFF.